A single sample gave rise to the 31 T cell receptor beta chains below, sequenced in a study of response to subunit inactivated influenza vaccine. Each CDR3 protein gets one entry after TCRdb re-called the RT-PCR reads with MiXCR. The sample has hundreds of thousands of distinct CDR3 sequences; about 14% are singletons. Here the sequenced sample was PBMCs from blood, taken 14 days before vaccination. The receptors were sampled from a man in his fifties or sixties who received an inactivated influenza vaccine.

The V and J genes are TRBV20-1 and TRBJ1-5; tentative D call: TRBD1 (5 bases). Trimming removed 1 base at V and 3 bases at J, with 16 bases between. Germline CDR1 DFQATT, CDR2 SNEGSKA (reference sequence). This CDR3 has 16 residues. The CDR3 protein is CSARGHGGTDNQPQHF. CDR3 DNA: TGCAGTGCTAGAGGCCACGGGGGGACGGACAATCAGCCCCAGCATTTT.

The chain recombines TRBV19 with TRBJ2-7, with TRBD1 identical over 11 bases. The junction had 7 bases not matched to a gene; V was cut back by 3 bases and J by 3 bases. Per germline, CDR1 LNHDA and CDR2 SQIVND (reference sequence). The CDR3 has 16 amino acids. The CDR3 sequence: CASSMDAGTGGYEQYF. The CDR3 DNA follows: TGTGCCAGTAGTATGGATGCCGGGACAGGGGGCTACGAGCAGTACTTC.

The V gene is TRBV15, the J gene TRBJ2-7; no definite D call. The CDR3 contains 12 residues. Trimming shortened V by 1 base and J by 5 bases, and 6 bases separated the two germline ends. Germline V gives CDR1 LNHNV, CDR2 YYDKDF (reference sequence). CDR3 region: CATSRGPDEQYF. In DNA form, the CDR3 reads TGTGCCACCAGCAGAGGCCCGGACGAGCAGTACTTC.

This clonotype occurred a few times. This sequence joins TRBV4-3 and TRBJ1-4, with D hard to call. The V end lost 0 bases, the J end lost 8 bases, and 10 bases lay between the germline ends. Germline V gives CDR1 LGHNA, CDR2 YSLEER. This CDR3 contains 14 residues. CDR3 in DNA: TGCGCCAGCAGCCAAGAATTTTCGGGGGAAAAACTGTTTTTT. Its protein product is CASSQEFSGEKLFF.

This chain links TRBV19 with TRBJ2-2; TRBD2 matches 7 bases. This CDR3 is 14 amino acids long. Trimming took 7 bases from V and 4 from J; bases not matched to a gene: 6. Germline V gene lookup returns CDR1 LNHDA and CDR2 SQIVND (reference sequence). Here the CDR3 DNA reads TGTGCCAGTATGTGGGCTAGCGGCACCGGGGAGCTGTTTTTT. It specifies CASMWASGTGELFF.

This clonotype has just a few counts. In DNA form, the CDR3 reads TGTGCCAGCAGTTTCAGGGTAGCAGGGCAGTACTTC. It encodes CASSFRVAGQYF. This sequence joins TRBV6-1 and TRBJ2-7; D possibly corresponds to TRBD1 (5 bases). V was shortened by 5 bases and J by 9 bases, with 14 bases between the two germline ends. CDR1 is MNHNS, CDR2 SASEGT, per germline. The CDR3 has 12 amino acids.

Here the CDR3 DNA reads TGTGCCAGCAGCTTATTGTGGGGCGCGGACCCTGAAAAACTGTTTTTT. This gives the protein CASSLLWGADPEKLFF. V usage is TRBV11-2 and J usage is TRBJ1-4; D is possibly TRBD1 (5 bases). Trimming left V 2 bases short and J 7 bases short, with 17 bases between. Germline V lookup: CDR1 SGHAT, CDR2 FQNNGV. This CDR3 contains 16 residues.

In this sample, this clonotype turned up a few times. This rearrangement joins TRBV20-1 to TRBJ2-7; D remains unclear. Germline V gives CDR1 DFQATT, CDR2 SNEGSKA (reference sequence). The V end lost 1 base, the J end lost 3 bases, and 7 bases lay between the germline ends. The CDR3 is made up of 12 amino acids. This CDR3 is CSARGRYYEQYF. The CDR3 DNA reads TGCAGTGCTAGAGGTAGATACTACGAGCAGTACTTC.

This clonotype was detected only a few times. This chain uses TRBV4-2 with TRBJ1-1; D not certain. The V gene lost 0 bases and the J gene lost 3 bases, with 5 bases spanning the gap. There are 13 residues in the CDR3. Germline CDR1 LGHNA, CDR2 YNFKEQ. The CDR3 nucleotides are TGTGCCAGCAGCCAAGAGTTCCACACTGAAGCTTTCTTT. Its translation is CASSQEFHTEAFF.

The chain couples TRBV18 to TRBJ2-7; TRBD2 aligns across 13 bases. J lost 5 bases, V lost 3 bases, and 4 bases had no gene match. CDR1 is KGHSH and CDR2 is LQKENI in the germline V gene. The CDR3 covers 15 residues. The CDR3 bases are TGTGCCAGCTCACCGACTAGCGGGAGGATCGACGAGCAGTACTTC. Translating gives CASSPTSGRIDEQYF. Full variable domain (outside the CDR3, taken from reference TRBV18 and TRBJ2-7): NAGVMQNPRHLVRRRGQEARLRCSPMKGHSHVYWYRQLPEEGLKFMVYLQKENIIDESGMPKERFSAEFPKEGPSILRIQQVVRGDSAAYFCASSPTSGRIDEQYFGPGTRLTVT.

The chain links TRBV10-3 to TRBJ1-5; unclear D gene. This CDR3 is built from 12 residues. V was trimmed by 4 bases and J by 6 bases, leaving 7 bases between them. Germline assignment: CDR1 ENHRY and CDR2 SYGVKD. CDR3 nucleotides: TGTGCCATCAGTGTGGTGGGTCAGCCCCAGCATTTT. Translating gives CAISVVGQPQHF.

Concerning this clonotype itself: One end of the junction fails to match germline, which may point to a read error. The chain combines TRBV7-2 with TRBJ2-3; D possibly corresponds to TRBD2 (6 bases). Germline CDR1 and CDR2: SGHTA and FQGNSA. This CDR3 has 14 amino acids. The CDR3 sequence is CASSSLGGAGTHYF. The CDR3 nucleotides read TGTGCCAGCAGCTCCCTCGGGGGAGCGGGTACGCATTATTTT.

Only a few counts were recorded for this clonotype. The CDR3 bases are TGTGCCAGCAGCGATTGGACAGGCCTGCAGTTCTTC. This translates into CASSDWTGLQFF. This rearrangement joins TRBV9 to TRBJ2-1; 7 bases match TRBD1. V lost 3 bases and J lost 12; bases outside the gene matches: 6. The CDR3 is made up of 12 amino acids. Germline V gene lookup returns CDR1 SGDLS and CDR2 YYNGEE. Combining the CDR3 with reference TRBV9 and TRBJ2-1 gives the whole variable domain DSGVTQTPKHLITATGQRVTLRCSPRSGDLSVYWYQQSLDQGLQFLIQYYNGEERAKGNILERFSAQQFPDLHSELNLSSLELGDSALYFCASSDWTGLQFFGPGTRLTVL.

The sample holds many counts of this clonotype. The CDR3 coding sequence is TGTGCCAGCAGTCTCGGGACAGCTCATGGCTACACCTTC. It is translated as CASSLGTAHGYTF. This chain joins TRBV12-3 or TRBV12-4 and TRBJ1-2; TRBD1 agrees at 7 bases. The V segment lost 5 bases and the J segment 6 bases; nucleotides outside the gene matches: 6. The CDR3 contains 13 residues.

V and J are TRBV20-1 and TRBJ2-1, with TRBD2 matching 14 bases. Germline V CDR1 and CDR2: DFQATT, SNEGSKA (reference sequence). This CDR3 has 16 amino acids. J was trimmed by 14 bases and V by 0 bases; bases with no gene match: 12. CDR3 in DNA: TGCAGTGCTAGAGAGGGGGGGACTAGCGGGAGTAGGGGTGAGTTCTTC. As protein: CSAREGGTSGSRGEFF.

This clonotype appeared a few times. This chain uses TRBV12-3 or TRBV12-4 with TRBJ1-2; possible D gene TRBD1, 5 bases. The germline V and J ends were trimmed by 6 bases and 2 bases, with 19 bases remaining between them. CDR3 length: 16 residues. The CDR3, as DNA: TGTGCCAGCAGCTCCAACTTTCCAGGGTTCAACTATGGCTACACCTTC. This codes for CASSSNFPGFNYGYTF.

J is TRBJ1-1 and V is TRBV12-3 or TRBV12-4; D remains ambiguous. V lost 1 base, J lost 10 bases, and 10 bases lay in between. The CDR3 sequence is 12 residues long. CDR3 bases: TGTGCCAGCAGTTTAGGGCCTTCCGGAGCTTTCTTT. Translated, it gives CASSLGPSGAFF.

The rearrangement links TRBV4-1 to TRBJ2-1; 8 positions match TRBD1. The CDR3 has 17 residues. Germline assignment: CDR1 MGHRA and CDR2 YSYEKL. The J segment lost 6 bases and the V segment lost 0 bases, leaving 10 bases of the junction unmatched. CDR3 sequence: CASSQERTGIIINEQFF. Here the CDR3 DNA reads TGCGCCAGCAGCCAAGAAAGGACAGGGATTATAATCAATGAGCAGTTCTTC.

The chain couples TRBV4-1 to TRBJ2-3; D perhaps matches TRBD2 (5 bases). The CDR3 runs 15 residues. CDR1 is MGHRA, CDR2 YSYEKL, per germline. Deletions cut 3 bases from V and 4 bases from J, with 14 bases between. This CDR3 is CASSQGAIHPDTQYF. In DNA form, the CDR3 reads TGCGCCAGCAGCCAGGGAGCCATCCACCCAGATACGCAGTATTTT.

This clonotype was counted a few times. V gene TRBV29-1 combines with J gene TRBJ1-1; a weak D match, TRBD1 (6 bases). This CDR3 has 12 amino acids. Looked up from germline, CDR1 is SQVTM and CDR2 is ANQGSEA. V lost 7 bases and J 0 bases, leaving 9 bases between the germline ends. In nucleotides, the CDR3 is TGCAGCGGTGGACAGATGAACACTGAAGCTTTCTTT. Protein sequence: CSGGQMNTEAFF.

The chain recombines TRBV27 with TRBJ2-3, with no clear D. The CDR3 consists of 14 residues. V lost 0 bases, J lost 6 bases, and 10 bases lay in between. The germline gives CDR1 MNHEY, CDR2 SMNVEV (reference sequence). As DNA, the CDR3 is TGTGCCAGCAGTTTATCACCCTTTCTGGATACGCAGTATTTT. It specifies CASSLSPFLDTQYF.

This clonotype has only a few counts. The chain combines TRBV19 with TRBJ1-1, with D perhaps TRBD1 (6 bases). This CDR3 is built from 15 residues. V lost 5 bases and J lost 1, with 14 bases in between. Germline V CDR1 and CDR2: LNHDA, SQIVND (reference sequence). The CDR3 region is CASSGPGQANTEAFF. Here the CDR3 DNA reads TGTGCCAGTAGTGGACCGGGACAAGCGAACACTGAAGCTTTCTTT. Drawing the rest from reference TRBV19 and TRBJ1-1, the complete variable domain is DGGITQSPKYLFRKEGQNVTLSCEQNLNHDAMYWYRQDPGQGLRLIYYSQIVNDFQKGDIAEGYSVSREKKESFPLTVTSAQKNPTAFYLCASSGPGQANTEAFFGQGTRLTVV.

The chain carries TRBV12-5 and TRBJ1-5; a possible D gene is TRBD1 (6 bases). The V and J ends lost 7 bases and 7 bases respectively, with 14 bases between them. This CDR3 comprises 13 residues. Germline V gene lookup returns CDR1 LGHNT and CDR2 FRNRAP. CDR3 sequence reads: CASALTGVQPQHF. DNA of the CDR3: TGTGCTAGTGCCCTGACAGGCGTGCAGCCCCAGCATTTT.

This chain joins TRBV5-1 and TRBJ2-3, with TRBD2 matching over 10 bases. CDR1 and CDR2 from the germline V gene are SGHRS and YFSETQ. Trimming cost V 0 bases and J 3 bases; bases outside gene matches: 4. The length of the CDR3 is 16 residues. For the CDR3, the DNA is TGCGCCAGCAGCTTGGGGGTAGCGGGAGGAACAGATACGCAGTATTTT. It yields the protein CASSLGVAGGTDTQYF.

A few counts support this clonotype. The chain combines TRBV6-1 with TRBJ1-5, with D uncertain. Germline V gene sequence: CDR1 MNHNS, CDR2 SASEGT. V lost 7 bases and J lost 0, with 13 bases in between. CDR3 size: 15 residues. Written as DNA, the CDR3 is TGTGCCAGCACCATAATCGGGTTTAGCAATCAGCCCCAGCATTTT. The encoded protein is CASTIIGFSNQPQHF.

This clonotype turned up a few times. The gene calls are TRBV29-1 and TRBJ1-2, with 7 bases that match TRBD1. Germline V gene lookup returns CDR1 SQVTM and CDR2 ANQGSEA. This CDR3 region has 12 residues. Trimming cost V 4 bases and J 6 bases; bases outside gene matches: 5. The CDR3 here is CSVALTGHGYTF. The CDR3 nucleotides read TGCAGCGTTGCCCTGACAGGGCATGGCTACACCTTC.

The V gene is TRBV12-3 or TRBV12-4, the J gene TRBJ1-1; 9 nucleotides line up with TRBD1. The length of the CDR3 is 15 residues. The V and J ends lost 6 bases and 4 bases, in that order; junction bases with no gene match: 9. The CDR3 loop reads CASSYNRGRPTEAFF. DNA of the CDR3: TGTGCCAGCAGCTACAACAGGGGGCGACCCACTGAAGCTTTCTTT.

This clonotype was seen a few times. CDR3 coding DNA: TGCGCCAGCAGCTCCCGGACAGGGGGAAACACCATATATTTT. Its protein is CASSSRTGGNTIYF. J is TRBJ1-3 and V is TRBV4-3, with 8 bases fitting TRBD1. The germline V gene encodes CDR1 LGHNA and CDR2 YSLEER. Trimming removed 5 bases from V and 4 bases from J; junction bases left unmatched: 4. The length of the CDR3 is 14 residues.

V is TRBV6-2 or TRBV6-3 and J is TRBJ2-7, with D unclear. This CDR3 region has 12 residues. The V gene's germline CDR1 is MNHEY and CDR2 SVGEGT. V gave up 0 bases and J gave up 3 bases, with 3 bases separating them. CDR3 amino acids: CASSYSIYEQYF. The CDR3, as DNA: TGTGCCAGCAGTTACTCGATCTACGAGCAGTACTTC.

This sequence joins TRBV19 and TRBJ2-1; unclear D gene. The V gene lost 3 bases and the J gene lost 7 bases, with 13 bases spanning the gap. The germline V gene encodes CDR1 LNHDA and CDR2 SQIVND (reference sequence). This CDR3 region has 14 residues. DNA of the CDR3: TGTGCCAGTAGTATGGCCAACCTCGGGAATGAGCAGTTCTTC. Translating gives CASSMANLGNEQFF.

V usage is TRBV7-2 and J usage is TRBJ2-7; D gene unclear. With 5 bases removed from V and 0 bases from J, the gap between germline ends came to 11 bases. The CDR3 sequence is 14 residues long. Germline V gene lookup returns CDR1 SGHTA and CDR2 FQGNSA. The CDR3 sequence is CASSIDPSSYEQYF. The CDR3 DNA is TGTGCCAGCAGCATCGACCCGAGCTCCTACGAGCAGTACTTC.